Below are 17 T cell receptor beta chains sequenced from a single sample in a study of graft-versus-host responses after intestinal transplantation (dated by TCRdb to the early 2020s). The antigens for these receptors are not known. The receptor library was made with the immunoSEQ multiplex PCR assay. The source is immuneACCESS, and TCRdb retained only in-frame sequences with V and J called. Part of the clones is not carried over; for the studies checked, unresolved V genes explain less than half of this, and the remainder is unexplained. This sample lists around 88,000 clones; roughly 87% were detected once. The biggest ten clones account for about 18% of the sample. The time point label, read with the paper, signifies: cells obtained before transplantation from donor or recipient. The sequences come from unstimulated CD8+ T cells sorted from spleen or lymph node cells, collected before intestinal transplant. These receptors were collected from a human donor who received an intestinal transplant.

This clone was counted once. The DNA of the CDR3 is TGTGCCAGCAGCCCGGGGACTAGCGGGACTTTCTCCTACGAGCAGTACTTC. This encodes CASSPGTSGTFSYEQYF. This sequence joins TRBV9 and TRBJ2-7, with 13 bases aligning to TRBD2. V gave up 4 bases and J gave up 0 bases; unmatched junction bases: 7. Germline assignment: CDR1 SGDLS and CDR2 YYNGEE. The CDR3 runs to 17 residues.

V gene TRBV2 combines with J gene TRBJ2-7; 11 positions match TRBD2. CDR3 size: 16 residues. The V gene end was trimmed by 0 bases and the J gene end by 1 base; junction bases not matched to a gene: 2. Germline assignment: CDR1 SNHLY and CDR2 FYNNEI. The CDR3 coding sequence is TGTGCCAGCAGTGAAGCTTGGACTAGCGGGTCCTACGAGCAGTACTTC. This sequence encodes CASSEAWTSGSYEQYF.

The chain has TRBV7-6 and TRBJ2-7; D remains ambiguous. Germline loops: CDR1 SGHVS, CDR2 FNYEAQ. V was clipped by 3 bases and J by 0 bases, with 6 bases between them. The CDR3 runs 13 residues. CDR3 DNA: TGTGCCAGCAGCTTGGGCATCTCCTACGAGCAGTACTTC. Translating it yields CASSLGISYEQYF.

In its sample, this clone was seen once. The V call is TRBV7-9, the J call TRBJ2-1; the D call may be TRBD1 or TRBD2 (6 bases each). Germline loops: CDR1 SEHNR, CDR2 FQNEAQ (reference sequence). CDR3 length: 14 residues. The V and J ends lost 4 bases and 7 bases respectively, with 14 bases between them. CDR3 sequence (DNA): TGTGCCAGCAGCTCGACCCAAGGGGGGAATGAGCAGTTCTTC. Translation: CASSSTQGGNEQFF.

The chain employs TRBV6-4 and TRBJ2-1; weak D call: TRBD2 (7 bases). This CDR3 is 15 amino acids long. CDR1 and CDR2 (germline): MRHNA, SNTAGT. The V gene lost 10 bases and the J gene lost 3 bases, with 19 bases spanning the gap. CDR3 in amino acids: CATSVKGGDYNEQFF. The CDR3 DNA reads TGTGCCACCTCTGTCAAGGGGGGGGACTACAATGAGCAGTTCTTC.

V usage is TRBV4-2 and J usage is TRBJ1-1; 8 bases line up with TRBD1. The V gene end was trimmed by 3 bases and the J gene end by 7 bases; junction bases not matched to a gene: 7. This CDR3 contains 14 residues. CDR1 and CDR2 (germline): LGHNA, YNFKEQ. The CDR3, as DNA: TGTGCCAGCAGCCACGGACAGGGATCTTTTGAAGCTTTCTTT. It specifies CASSHGQGSFEAFF.

V gene TRBV18 combines with J gene TRBJ1-6, with 8 bases matching TRBD1. The CDR3 contains 18 residues. Losses at the gene ends were 0 bases for V and 7 bases for J; bases not matched to a gene: 11. Germline-derived CDR1 and CDR2 are KGHSH and LQKENI. CDR3: CASSPPLSWWTGNSPLHF. The CDR3 DNA sequence: TGTGCCAGCTCACCACCGCTATCATGGTGGACAGGGAATTCACCCCTCCACTTT.

CDR3: CASSLSGGLTYEQYF. As DNA, the CDR3 is TGTGCCAGCAGTTTAAGCGGGGGGCTAACCTACGAGCAGTACTTC. The chain employs TRBV27 and TRBJ2-5; the match to TRBD2 covers 9 bases. The J call may be incorrect, as the DNA end agrees better with TRBJ2-7. The V gene's germline CDR1 is MNHEY and CDR2 SMNVEV (reference sequence). The CDR3 runs 15 residues.

The rearrangement joins TRBV5-6 to TRBJ1-2; a possible D gene is TRBD1 (5 bases). Trimming cost V 7 bases and J 3 bases, with 16 bases left between them. Germline V gene lookup returns CDR1 SGHDT and CDR2 YYEEEE. CDR3 length: 14 amino acids. CDR3 in amino acids: CASRQGRGYYGYTF. The CDR3 DNA reads as TGTGCCAGCCGTCAGGGACGGGGGTACTATGGCTACACCTTC.

V is TRBV14 and J is TRBJ1-2; D unresolved. Deletions cut 0 bases from V and 4 bases from J, with 0 bases between. Per germline, CDR1 SGHDN and CDR2 FVKESK. CDR3 size: 11 residues. The CDR3 DNA reads as TGTGCCAGCAGCCAAGACTATGGCTACACCTTC. Translated: CASSQDYGYTF. The whole variable domain, remainder taken from reference TRBV14 and TRBJ1-2, is EAGVTQFPSHSVIEKGQTVTLRCDPISGHDNLYWYRRVMGKEIKFLLHFVKESKQDESGMPNNRFLAERTGGTYSTLKVQPAELEDSGVYFCASSQDYGYTFGSGTRLTVV.

This clone appeared a few times. This rearrangement joins TRBV7-5 to TRBJ1-6. TRBV7-5 is marked as a pseudogene. The CDR3 runs to 16 residues. The DNA for the CDR3 is TGTGTCAGAACGAGGGGAGGGGGAGGAGATAATTCACCCCTCCACTTT. The encoded protein is CVRTRGGGGDNSPLHF.

The V gene is TRBV6-6, the J gene TRBJ1-2; D gene unclear. Germline values: CDR1 MNHNY, CDR2 SVGAGI (reference sequence). This CDR3 region has 13 residues. The germline V and J ends were trimmed by 0 bases and 5 bases, with 7 bases remaining between them. Here the CDR3 reads CASSYSWGYGYTF. CDR3 DNA sequence: TGTGCCAGCAGTTACTCGTGGGGTTATGGCTACACCTTC.

The V and J genes are TRBV11-2 and TRBJ1-2; no firm D call. Germline CDR1 reads SGHAT; CDR2 reads FQNNGV. CDR3 length: 14 residues. V shed 0 bases and J shed 1 base, with 6 bases lying between them. CDR3 sequence (DNA): TGTGCCAGCAGCTTAGAAGAGGGTAACTATGGCTACACCTTC. Protein product: CASSLEEGNYGYTF.

The chain is built from TRBV5-6 and TRBJ2-7; TRBD1 might be the D (6 bases). This CDR3 contains 17 residues. V lost 0 bases and J lost 2, with 18 bases in between. Germline V gene sequence: CDR1 SGHDT, CDR2 YYEEEE. The CDR3 region has the DNA TGTGCCAGCAGCTTGGGCTCGGACAGACCATACCCCTACGAGCAGTACTTC. Translated: CASSLGSDRPYPYEQYF.

Only one count was recorded for this clone. This chain joins TRBV29-1 and TRBJ2-5; D is possibly TRBD2 (6 bases). Germline CDR1 SQVTM, CDR2 ANQGSEA. The CDR3 extends over 13 amino acids. Trimming left V 4 bases short and J 0 bases short, with 9 bases between. CDR3 sequence (DNA): TGCAGCGTTGGCGGCGGGAACCAAGAGACCCAGTACTTC. Translated, it gives CSVGGGNQETQYF.

This sequence joins TRBV6-1 and TRBJ2-1; 10 bases map to TRBD2. Germline lookup yields CDR1 MNHNS and CDR2 SASEGT. The CDR3 runs 15 residues. The trim removed 6 bases at V and 0 bases at J, leaving 2 bases unmatched. The CDR3 DNA sequence: TGTGCCAGCAGCCCTAGCGGGAGCTCCTACAATGAGCAGTTCTTC. Amino acids: CASSPSGSSYNEQFF.

The rearrangement links TRBV7-9 to TRBJ2-5; D unclear. Germline-derived CDR1 and CDR2 are SEHNR and FQNEAQ (reference sequence). CDR3 length: 11 amino acids. V gave up 2 bases and J gave up 4 bases, with 2 bases separating them. The CDR3 DNA reads as TGTGCCAGCAGCTTATTAGAGACCCAGTACTTC. Translated: CASSLLETQYF.